This T cell receptor (beta chain) was obtained from a study of patients with pleural tuberculosis (dated by TCRdb to 2013 to 2014). Reads for this sample came from an Illumina Genome Analyzer IIx. TCRdb reanalyzed the raw reads on its own, using fastp at Q25 for trimming and MiXCR for clone calling, and kept in-frame beta chains. Duplicate CDR3 protein sequences are folded into a single record with the most common DNA and genes. The sample contains about 29,000 distinct CDR3 sequences, 15% to 20% of them found a single time. The ten biggest clones cover 3.5% of the sample. CDR1 and CDR2, looked up from the germline V gene, are SGHRS and YFSETQ. CDR3 length: 14 amino acids, cysteine to phenylalanine. Only the CDR3 portion is preserved as DNA: 42 bases, with reading frame beginning at the first base. V loses 4 bases, J loses 7 bases, and the germline ends lie 17 bases apart. This clonotype was seen only a few times. The target of this receptor is not known. There are no base qualities to consult, and no much larger clone falls within one base.

The chain is made from TRBV5-1 and TRBJ2-5; no D segment can be confidently identified. The origin of this receptor is a human donor with pleural tuberculosis. The specimen sequenced was peripheral blood. The DNA sequence is TGCGCCAGCAGCCCCGACCCTGAACGGCCGACCCAGTACTTC. Translated, it gives CASSPDPERPTQYF.